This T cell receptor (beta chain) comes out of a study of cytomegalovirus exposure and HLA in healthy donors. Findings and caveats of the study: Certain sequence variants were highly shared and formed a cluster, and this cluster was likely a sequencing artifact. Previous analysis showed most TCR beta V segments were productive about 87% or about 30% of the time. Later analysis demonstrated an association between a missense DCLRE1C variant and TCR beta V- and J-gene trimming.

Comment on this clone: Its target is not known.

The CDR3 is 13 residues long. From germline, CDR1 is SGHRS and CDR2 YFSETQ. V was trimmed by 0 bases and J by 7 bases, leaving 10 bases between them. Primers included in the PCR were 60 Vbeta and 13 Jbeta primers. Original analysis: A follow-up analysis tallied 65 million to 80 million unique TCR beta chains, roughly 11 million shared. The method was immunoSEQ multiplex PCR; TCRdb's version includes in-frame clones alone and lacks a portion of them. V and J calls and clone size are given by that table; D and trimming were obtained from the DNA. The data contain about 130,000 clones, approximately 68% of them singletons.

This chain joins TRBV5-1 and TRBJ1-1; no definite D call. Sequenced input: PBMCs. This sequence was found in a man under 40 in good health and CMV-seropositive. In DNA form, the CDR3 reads TGCGCCAGCAGCTTGGCCATGAGGGTTGAAGCTTTCTTT. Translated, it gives CASSLAMRVEAFF.